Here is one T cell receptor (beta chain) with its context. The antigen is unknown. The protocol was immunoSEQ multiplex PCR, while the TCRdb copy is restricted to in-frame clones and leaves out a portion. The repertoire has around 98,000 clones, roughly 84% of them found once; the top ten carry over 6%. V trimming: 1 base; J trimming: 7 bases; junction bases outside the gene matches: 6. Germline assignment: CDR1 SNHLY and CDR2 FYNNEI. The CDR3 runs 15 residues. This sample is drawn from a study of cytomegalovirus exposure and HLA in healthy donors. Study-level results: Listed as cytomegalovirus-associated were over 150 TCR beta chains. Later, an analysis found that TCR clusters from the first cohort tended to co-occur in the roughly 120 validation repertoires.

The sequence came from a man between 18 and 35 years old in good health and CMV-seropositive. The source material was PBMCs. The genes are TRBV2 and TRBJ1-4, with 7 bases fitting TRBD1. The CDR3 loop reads CASSEEGAFPEKLFF. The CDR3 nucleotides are TGTGCCAGCAGTGAAGAGGGGGCTTTTCCTGAAAAACTGTTTTTT.